What follows are 30 T cell receptor beta chains derived from one specimen sequenced in a study of T cell responses to AZD1222 COVID-19 vaccine. Only in-frame clones appear in the TCRdb table, and some are missing; sequencing was by immunoSEQ multiplex PCR. The sample holds under 200,000 clones, 90% seen once. The material was peripheral blood, obtained on day 0 of AZD1222 vaccination. Receptors were obtained from an adult in good health.

The chain carries TRBV5-8 and TRBJ2-7; perhaps TRBD2 as D (6 bases). V dropped 8 bases and J dropped 1 base, with 19 bases sitting between them. The CDR3 is made up of 15 amino acids. The germline V gene has CDR1 SGHTS and CDR2 YDEGEE. The CDR3 reads CASPPGRLSSYEQYF. The CDR3 DNA reads TGTGCCAGTCCCCCCGGGAGACTATCTTCCTACGAGCAGTACTTC. The full variable domain, in which reference TRBV5-8 and TRBJ2-7 provide the parts outside the CDR3, is EAGVTQSPTHLIKTRGQQATLRCSPISGHTSVYWYQQALGLGLQFLLWYDEGEERNRGNFPPRFSGRQFPNYSSELNVNALELEDSALYLCASPPGRLSSYEQYFGPGTRLTVT.

The J gene is TRBJ1-5, the V gene TRBV18; D is unresolved. Germline CDR1 reads KGHSH; CDR2 reads LQKENI. V lost 2 bases and J lost 9, with 20 bases in between. The CDR3 has 16 amino acids. The CDR3 DNA is TGTGCCAGCTCACCAGATAGGGCAGGCAGTCAAAGGCCCCAGCATTTT. Translating gives CASSPDRAGSQRPQHF.

The chain employs TRBV27 and TRBJ1-4; 10 bases are a match to TRBD1. In germline, CDR1 is MNHEY, CDR2 SMNVEV (reference sequence). CDR3 length: 15 amino acids. Trimming took 4 bases from V and 4 from J; bases not matched to a gene: 3. The CDR3 nucleotides read TGTGCCAGCAGTTCGGGGACAGGGGATAATGAAAAACTGTTTTTT. Its translation is CASSSGTGDNEKLFF. The full variable domain, with the rest looked up from reference TRBV27 and TRBJ1-4, is EAQVTQNPRYLITVTGKKLTVTCSQNMNHEYMSWYRQDPGLGLRQIYYSMNVEVTDKGDVPEGYKVSRKEKRNFPLILESPSPNQTSLYFCASSSGTGDNEKLFFGSGTQLSVL.

The chain uses TRBV3-1 (or the pseudogene TRBV3-2) and TRBJ1-1; D not certain. The germline V gene encodes CDR1 LGHDT and CDR2 YNNKEL (reference sequence). This CDR3 is built from 16 residues. V lost 0 bases, J lost 5 bases, and 16 bases lay in between. The CDR3 DNA reads as TGTGCCAGCAGCCAAGATAGTATACGGGGTCATACTGAAGCTTTCTTT. Translation gives CASSQDSIRGHTEAFF.

The chain is built from TRBV11-3 and TRBJ2-3, with TRBD2 as a possible D gene (5 bases). The CDR3 consists of 15 residues. The germline CDR1 and CDR2 sequences are SGHNT and YENEEA. Trimming removed 5 bases from V and 4 bases from J, with 16 bases in between. CDR3 residues: CASSRVSEVPDTQYF. The CDR3 DNA is TGTGCCAGCAGCAGGGTCTCGGAGGTTCCAGATACGCAGTATTTT. The variable domain in full, with the rest retrieved from reference TRBV11-3 and TRBJ2-3, is EAGVVQSPRYKIIEKKQPVAFWCNPISGHNTLYWYLQNLGQGPELLIRYENEEAVDDSQLPKDRFSAERLKGVDSTLKIQPAELGDSAVYLCASSRVSEVPDTQYFGPGTRLTVL.

This chain links TRBV5-1 with TRBJ1-2; D is perhaps TRBD1 (6 bases). The CDR3 totals 13 residues. Germline values: CDR1 SGHRS, CDR2 YFSETQ. The germline V and J ends were trimmed by 6 bases and 8 bases, with 17 bases remaining between them. CDR3: CASKDNTGSGYTF. In DNA form, the CDR3 reads TGCGCCAGCAAGGACAACACAGGGAGCGGCTACACCTTC.

The chain employs TRBV4-2 and TRBJ1-2; 9 nucleotides match TRBD1. Germline V gives CDR1 LGHNA, CDR2 YNFKEQ. V lost 1 base, J lost 4 bases, and 4 bases stayed unmatched. CDR3 length: 15 amino acids. The CDR3 DNA reads TGTGCCAGCAGCCAAGGACAGGGGGTTTTCTATGGCTACACCTTC. Translated: CASSQGQGVFYGYTF.

This chain uses TRBV7-9 with TRBJ1-1, with D uncertain. Per germline, CDR1 SEHNR and CDR2 FQNEAQ (reference sequence). The CDR3 consists of 16 residues. V dropped 4 bases and J dropped 1 base, with 16 bases sitting between them. CDR3 region: CASSSLKGPRNTEAFF. Here the CDR3 DNA reads TGTGCCAGCAGCTCTCTGAAGGGCCCACGGAACACTGAAGCTTTCTTT.

The chain joins TRBV12-3 or TRBV12-4 to TRBJ2-2; D may be TRBD1 (5 bases). V was shortened by 8 bases and J by 0 bases, with 7 bases between the two germline ends. This CDR3 spans 13 amino acids. DNA for the CDR3: TGTGCCAGCGGACAAACGAACACCGGGGAGCTGTTTTTT. It encodes CASGQTNTGELFF.

CDR3 DNA: TGTGCCAGCAGTCCACGAGACAGGGTACATCAGCCCCAGCATTTT. As protein: CASSPRDRVHQPQHF. The V call is TRBV27, the J call TRBJ1-5, with 7 nucleotides matching TRBD1. J lost 5 bases, V lost 5 bases, and 9 bases had no gene match. The CDR3 runs 15 residues. The germline CDR1 and CDR2 sequences are MNHEY and SMNVEV (reference sequence).

This sequence joins TRBV18 and TRBJ2-7; no clear D. Germline V CDR1 and CDR2: KGHSH, LQKENI. V dropped 3 bases and J dropped 3 bases, with 9 bases sitting between them. This CDR3 is built from 13 residues. The CDR3 protein is CASSPQDGYEQYF. The CDR3 DNA follows: TGTGCCAGCTCACCTCAGGACGGCTACGAGCAGTACTTC.

The gene calls are TRBV28 and TRBJ1-3; D call uncertain. Germline V gene data show CDR1 as MDHEN and CDR2 as SYDVKM. With 7 bases removed from V and 4 bases from J, the gap between germline ends came to 8 bases. The CDR3 is 12 residues long. CDR3 bases: TGTGCCAGCAATTCTGGGGGAAACACCATATATTTT. The encoded protein is CASNSGGNTIYF.

The rearrangement uses TRBV5-5 and TRBJ1-6, with a possible D match to TRBD1 (6 bases). The germline gives CDR1 SGHKS, CDR2 YYEKEE (reference sequence). Trimming took 0 bases from V and 7 from J, leaving 20 bases between them. The CDR3 contains 18 residues. In DNA, the CDR3 is TGTGCCAGCAGCTTGGAACCGGTTGGGGGGCTTCGGAATTCACCCCTCCACTTT. Translating it yields CASSLEPVGGLRNSPLHF.

The CDR3 DNA follows: TGTGCCAGTAGTAAGGCGGATTACGGCGTCCTGGACGAGCAGTACTTC. This translates into CASSKADYGVLDEQYF. This chain connects TRBV19 to TRBJ2-7; D is unresolved. With 4 bases removed from V and 5 bases from J, the gap between germline ends came to 21 bases. This CDR3 is 16 amino acids long. CDR1 is LNHDA, CDR2 SQIVND, per germline (reference sequence). Full variable domain (rest looked up from reference TRBV19 and TRBJ2-7): DGGITQSPKYLFRKEGQNVTLSCEQNLNHDAMYWYRQDPGQGLRLIYYSQIVNDFQKGDIAEGYSVSREKKESFPLTVTSAQKNPTAFYLCASSKADYGVLDEQYFGPGTRLTVT.

As to this clone: Other nucleotide sequences from this sample produce the same CDR3. The gene calls are TRBV19 and TRBJ1-1; the D gene is possibly TRBD1 (5 bases). The CDR3 totals 14 residues. The ends were cut back, 3 bases at V and 2 bases at J, with 10 bases in the middle. CDR1 and CDR2 from the germline V gene are LNHDA and SQIVND (reference sequence). The CDR3 DNA reads TGTGCCAGTAGTATGCAGGGAACTAACACTGAAGCTTTCTTT. It codes for CASSMQGTNTEAFF. Looking up the rest from reference TRBV19 and TRBJ1-1 gives the full variable domain: DGGITQSPKYLFRKEGQNVTLSCEQNLNHDAMYWYRQDPGQGLRLIYYSQIVNDFQKGDIAEGYSVSREKKESFPLTVTSAQKNPTAFYLCASSMQGTNTEAFFGQGTRLTVV.

The rearrangement links TRBV4-2 to TRBJ1-1; possible D gene TRBD1, 5 bases. CDR1 and CDR2 from the germline V gene are LGHNA and YNFKEQ. The CDR3 sequence is 15 residues long. The ends were cut back, 1 base at V and 1 base at J, with 10 bases in the middle. Here the CDR3 reads CASSQVGGSNTEAFF. CDR3 in DNA: TGTGCCAGCAGCCAAGTGGGGGGATCGAACACTGAAGCTTTCTTT.

This clone is a singleton in its sample. V is TRBV6-6 and J is TRBJ1-3; D is ambiguous. This CDR3 has 14 residues. V shed 6 bases and J shed 0 bases, with 9 bases lying between them. Germline CDR1 is MNHNY and CDR2 is SVGAGI (reference sequence). The CDR3 DNA sequence: TGTGCCAGCAGCCCTTTCTCCTCTGGAAACACCATATATTTT. Protein sequence: CASSPFSSGNTIYF.

This sequence joins TRBV5-1 and TRBJ1-4, with 7 bases matching TRBD1. The junction had 5 bases not matched to a gene; V was cut back by 3 bases and J by 3 bases. The CDR3 has 15 residues. CDR1 and CDR2 from the germline V gene are SGHRS and YFSETQ. As DNA, the CDR3 is TGCGCCAGCAGCTCAGGGGGAACAGCTAATGAAAAACTGTTTTTT. This encodes CASSSGGTANEKLFF. Supplemented by reference TRBV5-1 and TRBJ1-4, the full variable domain reads KAGVTQTPRYLIKTRGQQVTLSCSPISGHRSVSWYQQTPGQGLQFLFEYFSETQRNKGNFPGRFSGRQFSNSRSEMNVSTLELGDSALYLCASSSGGTANEKLFFGSGTQLSVL.

The chain is built from TRBV15 and TRBJ1-2; D is unclear. The CDR3 totals 13 residues. The ends were cut back, 2 bases at V and 4 bases at J, with 8 bases in the middle. Germline-derived CDR1 and CDR2 are LNHNV and YYDKDF (reference sequence). The CDR3 region is CATSRRQLYGYTF. CDR3 in DNA: TGTGCCACCAGCAGAAGGCAGCTCTATGGCTACACCTTC.

The genes are TRBV6-6 and TRBJ2-3; D is ambiguous. Germline lookup yields CDR1 MNHNY and CDR2 SVGAGI (reference sequence). V gave up 1 base and J gave up 4 bases, with 15 bases separating them. This CDR3 has 16 amino acids. CDR3 in amino acids: CASSYLGPVNADTQYF. CDR3 bases: TGTGCCAGCAGTTACTTAGGGCCCGTTAACGCAGATACGCAGTATTTT.

This rearrangement joins TRBV7-2 to TRBJ2-7; 8 bases agree with TRBD2. V was pared by 5 bases and J by 3 bases, with 12 bases of the junction left unmatched. Germline CDR1 reads SGHTA; CDR2 reads FQGNSA. The CDR3 sequence is 16 residues long. The CDR3 DNA is TGTGCCAGCAGCCGTCCAGAGGGACTAGGAAGCTACGAGCAGTACTTC. This gives the protein CASSRPEGLGSYEQYF.

This chain connects TRBV28 to TRBJ1-4; possibly TRBD1 for D (6 bases). Germline V CDR1 and CDR2: MDHEN, SYDVKM. With 5 bases removed from V and 3 bases from J, the gap between germline ends came to 10 bases. The CDR3 runs 14 residues. Written as DNA, the CDR3 is TGTGCCAGCAGTCACAGGGAGGCTAATGAAAAACTGTTTTTT. It translates to CASSHREANEKLFF.

The CDR3 DNA is TGCGCCAGCAGTGAACAGGGGTACGAGCAGTACTTC. This sequence encodes CASSEQGYEQYF. The chain couples TRBV10-2 to TRBJ2-7; 7 bases line up with TRBD1. This CDR3 comprises 12 residues. V shed 3 bases and J 4 bases; nucleotides not matched to a gene: 0. Germline lookup yields CDR1 WSHSY and CDR2 SAAADI.

This chain links TRBV6-5 with TRBJ1-5; weak D call: TRBD1 (6 bases). This CDR3 is built from 15 residues. CDR1 and CDR2 (germline): MNHEY, SVGAGI. Trimming shortened V by 0 bases and J by 5 bases, and 11 bases separated the two germline ends. CDR3 protein: CASSYSRGGDQPQHF. Here the CDR3 DNA reads TGTGCCAGCAGTTACTCGAGGGGGGGCGATCAGCCCCAGCATTTT.

V is TRBV19 and J is TRBJ2-7; 13 bases are a match to TRBD2. V was clipped by 5 bases and J by 4 bases; unmatched bases: 5. Per germline, CDR1 LNHDA and CDR2 SQIVND (reference sequence). The CDR3 has 15 residues. CDR3 in amino acids: CASSFTSGGAYEQYF. The CDR3 nucleotides read TGTGCCAGTAGTTTCACTAGCGGGGGGGCGTACGAGCAGTACTTC. The entire variable domain, with the rest obtained from reference TRBV19 and TRBJ2-7, is as follows: DGGITQSPKYLFRKEGQNVTLSCEQNLNHDAMYWYRQDPGQGLRLIYYSQIVNDFQKGDIAEGYSVSREKKESFPLTVTSAQKNPTAFYLCASSFTSGGAYEQYFGPGTRLTVT.

In this sample, this clone turned up once. V and J are TRBV7-3 and TRBJ2-1, with D hard to call. The V end was cut by 1 base, the J end by 11 bases, with 12 bases between. Germline CDR1 SGHTA, CDR2 FQGTGA. The CDR3 is made up of 13 amino acids. The CDR3 loop reads CASSLNVGRQQFF. CDR3 in DNA: TGTGCCAGCAGCTTAAATGTAGGGCGTCAGCAGTTCTTC.

This clone was seen only a few times. V usage is TRBV5-8 and J usage is TRBJ1-1; D is possibly TRBD1 (6 bases). Trimming removed 4 bases at V and 1 base at J, with 20 bases between. The germline V gene encodes CDR1 SGHTS and CDR2 YDEGEE. There are 17 residues in the CDR3. The CDR3 spells CASSLRTVGWGNTEAFF. DNA for the CDR3: TGTGCCAGCAGCCTTCGGACAGTGGGCTGGGGGAACACTGAAGCTTTCTTT.

The chain has TRBV28 and TRBJ2-7, with TRBD1 identical over 9 bases. The CDR3 is 15 amino acids. The germline CDR1 and CDR2 sequences are MDHEN and SYDVKM. V lost 1 base to trimming and J lost 7 bases; unmatched junction nucleotides: 8. The CDR3 sequence is CASSLYGTGQGEQYF. CDR3 bases: TGTGCCAGCAGTTTATACGGGACAGGGCAGGGGGAGCAGTACTTC.

The chain carries TRBV18 and TRBJ2-7; D is undetermined. V was trimmed by 3 bases and J by 6 bases, leaving 15 bases between them. The length of the CDR3 is 14 residues. The germline V gene has CDR1 KGHSH and CDR2 LQKENI. The CDR3 loop is CASSPYADHGEQYF. The CDR3 nucleotides read TGTGCCAGCTCACCGTATGCGGACCACGGCGAGCAGTACTTC.

The sample holds one count of this clone. This chain connects TRBV6-5 to TRBJ2-1; the match to TRBD2 covers 10 bases. Looked up from germline, CDR1 is MNHEY and CDR2 is SVGAGI. V shed 4 bases and J 0 bases; nucleotides not matched to a gene: 3. The CDR3 totals 16 residues. The CDR3 coding sequence is TGTGCCAGCAGTTCCCGACTAGCGGGCTCCTACAATGAGCAGTTCTTC. It encodes CASSSRLAGSYNEQFF.